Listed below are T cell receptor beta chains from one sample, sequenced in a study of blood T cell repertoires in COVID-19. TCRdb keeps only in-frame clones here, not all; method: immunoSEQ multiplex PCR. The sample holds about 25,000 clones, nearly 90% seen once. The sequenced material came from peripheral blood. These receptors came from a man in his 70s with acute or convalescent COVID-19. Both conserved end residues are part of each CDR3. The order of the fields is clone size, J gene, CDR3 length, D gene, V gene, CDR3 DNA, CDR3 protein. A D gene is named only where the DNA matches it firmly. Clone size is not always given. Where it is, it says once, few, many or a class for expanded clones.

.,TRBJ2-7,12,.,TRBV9,TGTGCCAGCAGCCCAGGAGGGGACGAGCAGTACTTC,CASSPGGDEQYF
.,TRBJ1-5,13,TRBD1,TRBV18,TGTGCCAGCTCACAGGGGGCGAGTCAGCCCCAGCATTTT,CASSQGASQPQHF
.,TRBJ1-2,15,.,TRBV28,TGTGCCAGCAGTTTATCCCCAGGTTCTGGCTATGGCTACACCTTC,CASSLSPGSGYGYTF
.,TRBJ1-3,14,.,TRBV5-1,TGCGCCAGCAGCTACGACAGTCCGGGAAACACCATATATTTT,CASSYDSPGNTIYF
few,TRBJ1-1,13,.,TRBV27,TGTGCCACCTCCCTGGGGCGGGGGCTAAGAGCTTTCTTT,CATSLGRGLRAFF
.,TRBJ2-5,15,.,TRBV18,TGTGCCAGCTCATTTACGCGACAGGATAAAGAGACCCAGTACTTC,CASSFTRQDKETQYF
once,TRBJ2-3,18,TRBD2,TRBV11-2,TGTGCCAGCAGCTTAAGGCCGCGGCAAGCGGGGGGGAGGGATACGCAGTATTTT,CASSLRPRQAGGRDTQYF
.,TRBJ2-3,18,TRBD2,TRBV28,TGTGCCAGCAGCTCCAAATCCAAACTAGCGGGATCCACAGATACGCAGTATTTT,CASSSKSKLAGSTDTQYF
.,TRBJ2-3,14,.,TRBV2,TGTGCCAGCAGTGTGGCAGTTAGCACAGATACGCAGTATTTT,CASSVAVSTDTQYF
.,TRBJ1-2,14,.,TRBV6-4,TGTGCCAGCAGCCCCGGACGGGAAGGGTATGGCTACACCTTC,CASSPGREGYGYTF
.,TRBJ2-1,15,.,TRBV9,TGTGCCAGCAGCGTAGGAGCAAGCTCCTACAATGAGCAGTTCTTC,CASSVGASSYNEQFF
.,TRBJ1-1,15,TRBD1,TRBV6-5,TGTGCCAGCAGTTACGTCGGGACAGGGGCACAATCAGCTTTCTTT,CASSYVGTGAQSAFF
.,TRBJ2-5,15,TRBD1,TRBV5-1,TGCGCCAGCAGCCTTGACAGGGGCTCTGCAGAGACCCAGTACTTC,CASSLDRGSAETQYF
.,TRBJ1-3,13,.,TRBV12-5,TGTGCTAGTGGGAGATCGGGGTCTGACACCATATATTTT,CASGRSGSDTIYF
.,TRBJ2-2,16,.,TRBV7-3,TGTGCCAGCAGCCGAGGAGGCAACGCGGGCACCGGGGAGCTGTTTTTT,CASSRGGNAGTGELFF
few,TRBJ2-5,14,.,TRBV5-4,TGTGCCAGCAGCTTGGGACAGCGTCAAGAGACCCAGTACTTC,CASSLGQRQETQYF
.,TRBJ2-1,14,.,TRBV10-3,TGTGCCATCTGGGAGGGGGGGCCGAACAATGAGCAGTTCTTC,CAIWEGGPNNEQFF
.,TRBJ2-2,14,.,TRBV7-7,TGTGCTAGCCGGATAGAAGGGGCTGGTGGGGAGCTGTTTTTT,CASRIEGAGGELFF
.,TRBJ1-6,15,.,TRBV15,TGTGCCACCAGCTCGACGCCACAGGGAGATTCACCCCTCCACTTT,CATSSTPQGDSPLHF
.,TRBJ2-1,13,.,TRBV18,TGTGCCAGCTCACAGTCGGATTCGAGGATGCAGTTCTTC,CASSQSDSRMQFF
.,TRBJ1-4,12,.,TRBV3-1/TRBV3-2,TGTGCCAGCAGCCAAGGGGGAGGAAAACTGTTTTTT,CASSQGGGKLFF
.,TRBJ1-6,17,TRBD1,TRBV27,TGTGCCAGCAGTTTCTTCCCGACAGGGCAAAATAATTCACCCCTCCACTTT,CASSFFPTGQNNSPLHF
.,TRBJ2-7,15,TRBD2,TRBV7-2,TGTGCCAGCAGCCCCGGGGGGTCAGGTTTGATCGAGCAGTACTTC,CASSPGGSGLIEQYF
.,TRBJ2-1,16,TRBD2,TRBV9,TGTGCCAGCAGCGCCGAACTAGCGGGGGGGCTGGATGAGCAGTTCTTC,CASSAELAGGLDEQFF
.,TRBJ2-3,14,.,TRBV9,TGTGCCAGCAGCGTAGGAGTCGGGGTAGATACGCAGTATTTT,CASSVGVGVDTQYF
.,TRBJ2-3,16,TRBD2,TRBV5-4,TGTGCCAGCTCCACGACTAGCGGGAGGGCCCCAGATACGCAGTATTTT,CASSTTSGRAPDTQYF
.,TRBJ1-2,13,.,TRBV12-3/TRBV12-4,TGTGCCAGCAGTTTAGGGGCAGGATATGGCTACACCTTC,CASSLGAGYGYTF
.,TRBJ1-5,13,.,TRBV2,TGTGCCGGAGGGACGCAACCTAATCAGCCCCAGCATTTT,CAGGTQPNQPQHF
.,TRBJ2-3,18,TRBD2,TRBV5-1,TGCGCCAGCAGCTTCGGGCTAGCGGGGGCCTTTAGCACAGATACGCAGTATTTT,CASSFGLAGAFSTDTQYF
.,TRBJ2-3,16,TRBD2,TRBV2,TGTGCCAGCAGTACCAGTAGCGGGGACCCCACAGATACGCAGTATTTT,CASSTSSGDPTDTQYF
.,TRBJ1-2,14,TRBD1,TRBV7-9,TGTGCCAGCAGCTTAAACAGGGGGGACTATGGCTACACCTTC,CASSLNRGDYGYTF
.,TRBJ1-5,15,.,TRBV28,TGTGCCAGCAGTTTATTATCAGGGCTGAATCAGCCCCAGCATTTT,CASSLLSGLNQPQHF
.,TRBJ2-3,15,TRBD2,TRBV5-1,TGCGCCAGCTGGGCCGGGGGGACTAGCACAGATACGCAGTATTTT,CASWAGGTSTDTQYF
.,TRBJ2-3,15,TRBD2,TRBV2,TGTGCCAGCAGTGGGGGACTAGCCGGGGCAGATACGCAGTATTTT,CASSGGLAGADTQYF
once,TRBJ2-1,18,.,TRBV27,TGTGCCAGCAGCTTACCCACGTTTGCGGAGAGCTCCTACAATGAGCAGTTCTTC,CASSLPTFAESSYNEQFF
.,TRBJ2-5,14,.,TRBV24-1,TGTGCCACCAGTGATGCGACACTCCAAGAGACCCAGTACTTC,CATSDATLQETQYF
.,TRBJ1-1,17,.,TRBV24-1,TGTGCCACCAGTTTTAGACAGGTGCCTCACAAACTAAATGAAGCTTTCTTT,CATSFRQVPHKLNEAFF
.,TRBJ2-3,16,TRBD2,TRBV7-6,TGTGCCGCCGGGGGACTAGCGGGAGGGCCCGTAGATACGCAGTATTTT,CAAGGLAGGPVDTQYF
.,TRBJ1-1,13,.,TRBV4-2,TGTGCCAGCAGCCAAGACTATACACCGGGGGCTTTCTTT,CASSQDYTPGAFF
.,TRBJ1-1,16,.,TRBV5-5,TGTGCCAGCAGCTTCCTTCTTGGCGGTTCGAACACTGAAGCTTTCTTT,CASSFLLGGSNTEAFF
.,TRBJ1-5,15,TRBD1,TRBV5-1,TGCGCCAGCAGCTTGGCAGGGGGTCTCAGTCAGCCCCAGCATTTT,CASSLAGGLSQPQHF
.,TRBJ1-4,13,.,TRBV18,TGTGCCAGCTTGGGAGGGCTCGTTGAAAAACTGTTTTTT,CASLGGLVEKLFF
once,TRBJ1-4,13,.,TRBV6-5,TGTGCCAGCAGACGGGAAGTCAATGAAAAACTGTTTTTT,CASRREVNEKLFF
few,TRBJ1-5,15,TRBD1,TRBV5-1,TGCGCCAGCAGGCCTACTACAGGGGACAATCAGCCCCAGCATTTT,CASRPTTGDNQPQHF
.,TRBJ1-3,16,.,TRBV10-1,TGCGCCAGCAGTGAGTCGGGTAGCGGGGGGCAGGACACCATATATTTT,CASSESGSGGQDTIYF
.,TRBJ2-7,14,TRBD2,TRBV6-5,TGTGCCAGCAGCATAAGACGGGAGGCCTACGAGCAGTACTTC,CASSIRREAYEQYF
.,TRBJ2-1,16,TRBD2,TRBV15,TGTGCCACCAGCAGAGATGTCAGCGGGGGGTACAATGAGCAGTTCTTC,CATSRDVSGGYNEQFF
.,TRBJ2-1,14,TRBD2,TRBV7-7,TGTGCCAGCAGCTTAGGCGGGGGGGCCCGTGAGCAGTTCTTC,CASSLGGGAREQFF
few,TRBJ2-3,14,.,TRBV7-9,TGTGCCACTACCGGGACTTCGAGCACAGATACGCAGTATTTT,CATTGTSSTDTQYF
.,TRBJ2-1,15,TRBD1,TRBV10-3,TGTGCCATCAGTACTAAGACAGGGCTCGTCGATGAGCAGTTCTTC,CAISTKTGLVDEQFF
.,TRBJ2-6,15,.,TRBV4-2,TGTGCCAGCAGCCAACGCAGCTCTGGGGCCAACGTCCTGACTTTC,CASSQRSSGANVLTF
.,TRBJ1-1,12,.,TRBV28,TGTGCCAGCGGGGTTGGGGCGTATCAAGCTTTCTTT,CASGVGAYQAFF
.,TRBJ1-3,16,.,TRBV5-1,TGCGCCAGCAGCTTGGCCGGGCCTGACAGGGGAAACACCATATATTTT,CASSLAGPDRGNTIYF
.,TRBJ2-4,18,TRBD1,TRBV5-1,TGCGCCAGCAGCTCTGTCCCGACAGGGGGTCTAGCCAAAAACATTCAGTACTTC,CASSSVPTGGLAKNIQYF
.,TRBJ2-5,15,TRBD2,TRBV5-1,TGCGCCAGCAGCGGGGCTAGCGGGAGGCAAGAGACCCAGTACTTC,CASSGASGRQETQYF
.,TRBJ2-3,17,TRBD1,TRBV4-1,TGCGCCAGCAGCCCCGAGGGGACAGGGGGCATCGCAGATACGCAGTATTTT,CASSPEGTGGIADTQYF
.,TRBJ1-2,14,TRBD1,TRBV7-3,TGTGCCAGCAGCCCGACAGGGGAAGAGGGTGGCTACACCTTC,CASSPTGEEGGYTF
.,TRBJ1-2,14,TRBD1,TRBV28,TGTGCCAGCAGCAAGGGACAGACTAAGTGGGGCTACACCTTC,CASSKGQTKWGYTF
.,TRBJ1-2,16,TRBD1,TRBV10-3,TGTGCCATCAGTAAGATACTGGGGACAGGGGGCTATGGCTACACCTTC,CAISKILGTGGYGYTF
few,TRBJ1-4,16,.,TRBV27,TGTGCCAGTTTTGAAATCGAGGGCCCTACTAATGAAAAACTGTTTTTT,CASFEIEGPTNEKLFF